The clone carrying this T cell receptor (beta chain) was counted ten times or more. Germline CDR1 SGHNT, CDR2 YYREEE (reference sequence). The CDR3 sequence is 17 residues long. V gave up 4 bases and J gave up 1 base; unmatched junction bases: 10. The sample comes from a study of early T cells in non-severe SARS-CoV-2 infection. MiXCR, applied by TCRdb to the 5' RACE reads, yields one record per CDR3 protein. The table lists tens of thousands of distinct CDR3 sequences, 13% of them singletons, with about 8.3% in the top ten. The sequencing input was whole blood. This chain links TRBV5-4 with TRBJ2-1, with 8 positions matching TRBD2. The sequence was collected from an adult who was a healthcare worker with PCR-confirmed SARS-CoV-2 infection or an uninfected control (not recorded which). The CDR3 region is CASSLLRGGVSYNEQFF. The CDR3 nucleotides are TGTGCCAGCAGCCTCCTCCGGGGGGGAGTTTCCTACAATGAGCAGTTCTTC.